The rows below give T cell receptor beta chains drawn from one sample of a study of naive and memory T cell subsets. Each CDR3 protein is one row after TCRdb ran MiXCR on the UMI-ligation and nested PCR reads. Seen here are over a thousand distinct CDR3 sequences, 7.4% observed once, and the top ten hold 86%. The sequencing input was CD8+ TEMRA cells from blood. The receptors come from a human donor in good health. Both conserved end residues are part of each CDR3. The D gene is left open where the match is weak. Rows give clone size only sometimes, using once, few, many, or a class for an expanded clone.

CDR3aa: CASSHLAGVVETQYF
CDR3nt: TGTGCCAGCAGCCACCTAGCGGGAGTGGTAGAGACCCAGTACTTC
abundance: .
v_gene: TRBV7-2
j_gene: TRBJ2-5
d_gene: TRBD2

CDR3aa: CASSFGGHNEQFF
CDR3nt: TGTGCCAGCAGTTTCGGGGGCCACAATGAGCAGTTCTTC
abundance: .
v_gene: TRBV12-3/TRBV12-4
j_gene: TRBJ2-1
d_gene: .

CDR3aa: CASSGRDRGPSFEQYF
CDR3nt: TGCGCCAGCAGCGGCCGGGACAGGGGGCCCTCATTCGAGCAGTACTTC
abundance: .
v_gene: TRBV4-1
j_gene: TRBJ2-7
d_gene: TRBD1

CDR3aa: CSAKLAGTSGFQETQYF
CDR3nt: TGCAGTGCTAAACTAGCGGGGACTAGCGGGTTCCAAGAGACCCAGTACTTC
abundance: few
v_gene: TRBV20-1
j_gene: TRBJ2-5
d_gene: TRBD2

CDR3aa: CASSYSQGHEQYF
CDR3nt: TGTGCCAGCAGTTACTCACAGGGCCACGAGCAGTACTTC
abundance: medium-sized
v_gene: TRBV6-5
j_gene: TRBJ2-7
d_gene: .

CDR3aa: CASSLQPLAGGLPYNEQFF
CDR3nt: TGTGCCAGCAGCCTCCAGCCCCTAGCGGGAGGGCTCCCCTACAATGAGCAGTTCTTC
abundance: medium-sized
v_gene: TRBV7-6
j_gene: TRBJ2-1
d_gene: TRBD2

CDR3aa: CAIMPRQGDMRYEQYF
CDR3nt: TGTGCCATCATGCCCCGACAGGGGGACATGAGGTACGAGCAGTACTTC
abundance: few
v_gene: TRBV10-3
j_gene: TRBJ2-7
d_gene: TRBD1

CDR3aa: CASTFGTGSDTQYF
CDR3nt: TGTGCCAGCACCTTCGGGACAGGGTCAGATACGCAGTATTTT
abundance: .
v_gene: TRBV28
j_gene: TRBJ2-3
d_gene: TRBD1

CDR3aa: CSAAGTGSLAFF
CDR3nt: TGCAGCGCTGCCGGGACAGGGTCTCTAGCTTTCTTT
abundance: many
v_gene: TRBV29-1
j_gene: TRBJ1-1
d_gene: TRBD1

CDR3aa: CASSPGQDVYEQYF
CDR3nt: TGTGCCAGCAGCCCCGGACAGGACGTCTACGAGCAGTACTTC
abundance: many
v_gene: TRBV9
j_gene: TRBJ2-7
d_gene: TRBD1

CDR3aa: CASSLGTGQNQPQHF
CDR3nt: TGTGCCAGCAGTTTAGGGACAGGGCAAAATCAGCCCCAGCATTTT
abundance: many
v_gene: TRBV12-3/TRBV12-4
j_gene: TRBJ1-5
d_gene: TRBD1

CDR3aa: CASSRGSEKLFF
CDR3nt: TGTGCCAGTAGTAGAGGATCTGAAAAACTGTTTTTT
abundance: many
v_gene: TRBV19
j_gene: TRBJ1-4
d_gene: .

CDR3aa: CVSSTGAGETQYF
CDR3nt: TGCGTCAGCAGCACGGGGGCTGGGGAGACCCAGTACTTC
abundance: few
v_gene: TRBV5-1
j_gene: TRBJ2-5
d_gene: .

CDR3aa: CASSATEMGYEQYF
CDR3nt: TGTGCCAGCAGCGCGACCGAGATGGGTTACGAGCAGTACTTC
abundance: few
v_gene: TRBV9
j_gene: TRBJ2-7
d_gene: .

CDR3aa: CASANIAGRSEQYF
CDR3nt: TGTGCCAGCGCGAACATAGCGGGAAGAAGCGAGCAGTACTTC
abundance: few
v_gene: TRBV6-2/TRBV6-3
j_gene: TRBJ2-7
d_gene: TRBD2

CDR3aa: CASSLGADYEQYF
CDR3nt: TGTGCCAGCAGCTTAGGTGCAGACTACGAGCAGTACTTC
abundance: medium-sized
v_gene: TRBV11-3
j_gene: TRBJ2-7
d_gene: .

CDR3aa: CASSPRDRSSYNEQFF
CDR3nt: TGTGCCAGCAGCCCGAGGGACAGAAGCTCCTACAATGAGCAGTTCTTC
abundance: .
v_gene: TRBV11-2
j_gene: TRBJ2-1
d_gene: TRBD1

CDR3aa: CASSIDPGAGGTDTQYF
CDR3nt: TGTGCCAGTAGTATAGACCCCGGAGCCGGAGGGACAGATACGCAGTATTTT
abundance: .
v_gene: TRBV19
j_gene: TRBJ2-3
d_gene: .